What follows are 31 T cell receptor beta chains derived from one specimen sequenced in a study of circulating and synovial CD4+ cells in juvenile arthritis. Profiled with immunoSEQ multiplex PCR; TCRdb holds only in-frame clones, not every one. The repertoire includes around 13,000 clones, roughly 84% of them detected once, and approximately 4% sits in the top ten. Sequenced sample: CD4+ T cells from synovial fluid. All receptors derive from a human patient with juvenile idiopathic arthritis. Some clones in this sample may be carry-over from other donors' samples.

The CDR3 loop reads CASSVVPTGAGADTQYF. CDR3 DNA sequence: TGTGCCAGCAGCGTAGTTCCCACTGGGGCGGGGGCGGATACGCAGTATTTT. The J gene is TRBJ2-3, the V gene TRBV9, with D possibly TRBD2 on 7 matching bases. The CDR3 consists of 17 residues. The V gene lost 0 bases and the J gene lost 6 bases, with 20 bases spanning the gap. Germline V gene lookup returns CDR1 SGDLS and CDR2 YYNGEE.

The V and J genes are TRBV15 and TRBJ2-2; 9 positions match TRBD1. V shed 6 bases, J shed 1 base, and the junction held 6 bases outside the gene matches. This CDR3 is 16 amino acids long. Germline loops: CDR1 LNHNV, CDR2 YYDKDF (reference sequence). CDR3 nucleotides: TGTGCCACCAGAAACCCGGGACAGGGGAACACCGGGGAGCTGTTTTTT. Its protein is CATRNPGQGNTGELFF.

V gene TRBV10-3 combines with J gene TRBJ2-5, with D unresolved. Looked up from germline, CDR1 is ENHRY and CDR2 is SYGVKD. V lost 5 bases and J 4 bases, leaving 17 bases between the germline ends. The CDR3 contains 15 residues. CDR3 in amino acids: CAISTGPVSRETQYF. CDR3 sequence (DNA): TGTGCCATCAGTACGGGTCCGGTTAGCCGAGAGACCCAGTACTTC.

V usage is TRBV4-1 and J usage is TRBJ2-7; 10 bases are shared with TRBD1. The CDR3 extends over 15 amino acids. V dropped 3 bases and J dropped 3; count of bases not matched to a gene: 5. Germline assignment: CDR1 MGHRA and CDR2 YSYEKL. The CDR3 loop reads CASSHTTGGDYEQYF. CDR3 DNA sequence: TGCGCCAGCAGCCACACGACAGGGGGCGACTACGAGCAGTACTTC.

V is TRBV20-1 and J is TRBJ1-1; D may be TRBD1 (5 bases). Trimming removed 3 bases at V and 6 bases at J, with 8 bases between. Germline V lookup: CDR1 DFQATT, CDR2 SNEGSKA (reference sequence). The CDR3 covers 11 residues. In DNA form, the CDR3 reads TGCAGTGCTAGGCGGGACGCTGAAGCTTTCTTT. Translation: CSARRDAEAFF.

This clone was seen a single time. The junction differs from germline at one of its ends, possibly a read error. CDR3 coding DNA: TGCGCCAGCAGCCACGGCTACTATAATTCCCCCCTCCACTTT. As protein: CASSHGYYNSPLHF. This chain connects TRBV4-3 to TRBJ1-6; D call uncertain. The CDR3 runs 14 residues. Germline V CDR1 and CDR2: LGHNA, YSLEER.

The J gene is TRBJ2-5, the V gene TRBV5-4; 8 bases map to TRBD2. The V segment lost 3 bases and the J segment 4 bases; nucleotides outside the gene matches: 8. The length of the CDR3 is 15 residues. In germline, CDR1 is SGHNT, CDR2 YYREEE (reference sequence). CDR3 coding DNA: TGTGCCAGCAGCTCACCCGTCGGGAGGGGAGAGACCCAGTACTTC. Translating it yields CASSSPVGRGETQYF.

V usage is TRBV29-1 and J usage is TRBJ2-6; tentative D call: TRBD1 (5 bases). Germline V gene data show CDR1 as SQVTM and CDR2 as ANQGSEA. Trimming cost V 1 base and J 0 bases, with 13 bases left between them. The CDR3 runs 17 residues. DNA of the CDR3: TGCAGCGTTGAAGTGGGGCAGGGAACCTCTGGGGCCAACGTCCTGACTTTC. Residues: CSVEVGQGTSGANVLTF.

The chain couples TRBV6-5 to TRBJ1-1; D unresolved. V lost 10 bases and J lost 6, with 18 bases in between. The germline V gene encodes CDR1 MNHEY and CDR2 SVGAGI. This CDR3 has 13 residues. As DNA, the CDR3 is TGTGCCACCAGAGCCGGTCTCTTCGCTGAAGCTTTCTTT. Protein product: CATRAGLFAEAFF.

This chain connects TRBV6-1 to TRBJ1-3; 7 nucleotides agree with TRBD1. There are 15 residues in the CDR3. Germline V gives CDR1 MNHNS, CDR2 SASEGT. V lost 6 bases and J lost 4; bases outside the gene matches: 9. The CDR3 loop reads CASRRGDSSGNTIYF. The DNA for the CDR3 is TGTGCCAGCAGAAGAGGGGACAGCTCGGGAAACACCATATATTTT.

The chain joins TRBV27 to TRBJ2-7, with TRBD2 identical over 9 bases. V gave up 8 bases and J gave up 2 bases; unmatched junction bases: 7. Germline V gives CDR1 MNHEY, CDR2 SMNVEV (reference sequence). CDR3 length: 14 amino acids. CDR3 amino acids: CASFGLAGTYEQYF. The CDR3 nucleotides are TGTGCCAGCTTCGGCCTAGCGGGAACCTACGAGCAGTACTTC.

The gene calls are TRBV4-2 and TRBJ2-7, with D perhaps matching TRBD1 (6 bases). The CDR3 consists of 13 residues. From germline, CDR1 is LGHNA and CDR2 YNFKEQ. With 0 bases removed from V and 13 bases from J, the gap between germline ends came to 16 bases. CDR3 sequence reads: CASSQDLGTPFYF. CDR3 bases: TGTGCCAGCAGCCAAGATCTAGGGACACCCTTTTACTTC.

The chain couples TRBV30 to TRBJ2-1, with TRBD1 matching 7 bases. This CDR3 has 18 amino acids. V lost 1 base to trimming and J lost 1 base; unmatched junction nucleotides: 13. Germline values: CDR1 GTSNPN, CDR2 SVGIG (reference sequence). This chain's CDR3 is CAWSGERQGRYSYNEQFF. CDR3 in DNA: TGTGCCTGGAGTGGGGAGAGACAGGGTCGATATTCCTACAATGAGCAGTTCTTC.

V gene TRBV7-8 combines with J gene TRBJ2-7, with unresolved D. The germline V and J ends were trimmed by 2 bases and 0 bases, with 8 bases remaining between them. Germline V gene sequence: CDR1 SGHVS, CDR2 FQNEAQ. This CDR3 is 14 amino acids long. DNA of the CDR3: TGTGCCAGCAGCTTACTCGATAGCTCCTACGAGCAGTACTTC. Translation gives CASSLLDSSYEQYF.

The CDR3 region has the DNA TGTGCCAGAAGCCGAACCCTACTAGCGGGGGGCGGCGAGCAGTACTTC. Protein: CARSRTLLAGGGEQYF. The V gene is TRBV5-3, the J gene TRBJ2-7, with TRBD2 identical over 12 bases. TRBV5-3 is reported as an ORF; its role is uncertain. The V segment lost 4 bases and the J segment 6 bases; nucleotides outside the gene matches: 11. The CDR3 loop spans 16 amino acids.

This clone was recorded only once. The chain couples TRBV7-9 to TRBJ2-1; 12 nucleotides line up with TRBD2. The CDR3 runs to 17 residues. Germline CDR1 is SEHNR and CDR2 is FQNEAQ (reference sequence). After removal of 1 base from V and 12 bases from J, the junction contained 13 bases not matched to a gene. The DNA for the CDR3 is TGTGCCAGCAGCTTAGGTCCGAAGGCTAGCGGGGGGGCGAGGCAGTTCTTC. It translates to CASSLGPKASGGARQFF.

This chain uses TRBV29-1 with TRBJ1-1; D unresolved. Germline CDR1 and CDR2: SQVTM and ANQGSEA. This CDR3 comprises 12 residues. V shed 3 bases and J shed 4 bases, with 9 bases lying between them. DNA for the CDR3: TGCAGCGTTGACAGGCAAAGCACTGAAGCTTTCTTT. Translated: CSVDRQSTEAFF.

This clone was detected once. This chain links TRBV30 with TRBJ2-7; 7 bases align to TRBD2. Germline V gene sequence: CDR1 GTSNPN, CDR2 SVGIG (reference sequence). CDR3 length: 15 residues. The V and J ends lost 3 bases and 0 bases, in that order; junction bases with no gene match: 8. The CDR3 spells CAWRVDPSGSYEQYF. CDR3 in DNA: TGTGCCTGGAGAGTTGATCCTAGCGGCTCCTACGAGCAGTACTTC.

The chain employs TRBV6-4 and TRBJ1-2, with 7 nucleotides matching TRBD1. The CDR3 loop spans 14 amino acids. Trimming cost V 0 bases and J 8 bases; bases outside gene matches: 6. Germline assignment: CDR1 MRHNA and CDR2 SNTAGT. The CDR3 protein is CASSDSTGLGGYTF. For the CDR3, the DNA is TGTGCCAGCAGTGACTCGACAGGGTTGGGGGGCTACACCTTC.

As to this clone: Other DNA sequences in this sample translate to the same CDR3. The V and J genes are TRBV9 and TRBJ2-3; TRBD2 aligns across 8 bases. This CDR3 comprises 16 residues. The ends lost 2 bases at V and 0 bases at J; junction bases unmatched: 5. Germline CDR1 is SGDLS and CDR2 is YYNGEE. CDR3 amino acids: CASSVSGGASTDTQYF. The CDR3 region has the DNA TGTGCCAGCAGCGTCAGCGGGGGCGCGAGCACAGATACGCAGTATTTT.

The chain combines TRBV5-6 with TRBJ2-1, with D unresolved. CDR3 length equals 15 residues. The V and J ends lost 4 bases and 3 bases respectively, with 14 bases between them. Looked up from germline, CDR1 is SGHDT and CDR2 is YYEEEE. CDR3 amino acids: CASSPLRFYYNEQFF. Here the CDR3 DNA reads TGTGCCAGCAGCCCTTTGAGATTCTACTACAATGAGCAGTTCTTC.

A word on this clone: The junction differs from germline at one of its ends, possibly a read error. This chain links TRBV4-2 with TRBJ1-1, with 12 bases that match TRBD1. Per germline, CDR1 LGHNA and CDR2 YNFKEQ. The CDR3 spans 17 residues. CDR3 nucleotides: TGTGCCAGAAGCCCCCGGGCCGGGACAGGGGGCGAGACTGAAGCTTTCTTT. Translation gives CARSPRAGTGGETEAFF.

V and J are TRBV30 and TRBJ2-7; 9 bases are a match to TRBD1. The CDR3 spans 14 residues. The V and J ends lost 2 bases and 2 bases, in that order; junction bases with no gene match: 4. Germline values: CDR1 GTSNPN, CDR2 SVGIG (reference sequence). DNA for the CDR3: TGTGCCTGGAGTCCCGGGACAGGGACCTACGAGCAGTACTTC. Its translation is CAWSPGTGTYEQYF.

The rearrangement joins TRBV19 to TRBJ1-2; no firm D call. The germline V gene has CDR1 LNHDA and CDR2 SQIVND (reference sequence). With 9 bases removed from V and 3 bases from J, the gap between germline ends came to 17 bases. The CDR3 loop spans 14 amino acids. CDR3 sequence (DNA): TGTGCCAGCTCACGAGACGGGGATTACTATGGCTACACCTTC. This encodes CASSRDGDYYGYTF.

This chain connects TRBV7-6 to TRBJ2-1, with 11 bases fitting TRBD2. Per the germline V gene, CDR1 is SGHVS and CDR2 is FNYEAQ. V trimming: 4 bases; J trimming: 6 bases; junction bases outside the gene matches: 11. The CDR3 has 17 residues. In DNA form, the CDR3 reads TGTGCCAGCAGCTCCTCGTCGTCCGGACTAGCGGGCAATGAGCAGTTCTTC. It translates to CASSSSSSGLAGNEQFF.

Only one count was recorded for this clone. The chain combines TRBV29-1 with TRBJ1-2; 9 nucleotides align to TRBD1. CDR3 length equals 13 residues. The trim removed 6 bases at V and 4 bases at J, leaving 6 bases unmatched. Germline V gene lookup returns CDR1 SQVTM and CDR2 ANQGSEA. The CDR3 DNA reads TGCAGCGTCCTGGGACAGGGCAGCTATGGCTACACCTTC. It yields the protein CSVLGQGSYGYTF.

This clone was recorded a few times. The chain carries TRBV4-3 and TRBJ2-3, with TRBD1 identical over 11 bases. Germline CDR1 reads LGHNA; CDR2 reads YSLEER. Trimming at V came to 0 bases and at J to 3 bases, leaving 8 bases not matched to a gene. This CDR3 comprises 18 residues. CDR3 amino acids: CASSQDRTGGVLTDTQYF. For the CDR3, the DNA is TGCGCCAGCAGCCAAGATAGGACAGGGGGCGTACTTACAGATACGCAGTATTTT.

This clone was recorded once. CDR3 nucleotides: TGTGCCAGCAGCATACCCCTAAACAGGGGGCTGCATGAAAAACTGTTTTTT. Amino acid sequence: CASSIPLNRGLHEKLFF. The rearrangement uses TRBV11-2 and TRBJ1-4, with 9 bases matching TRBD1. The germline gives CDR1 SGHAT, CDR2 FQNNGV. The V gene end was trimmed by 5 bases and the J gene end by 6 bases; junction bases not matched to a gene: 13. CDR3 size: 17 residues.

J is TRBJ2-7 and V is TRBV5-1, with 9 bases aligning to TRBD2. With 2 bases clipped from V and 3 bases from J, the junction kept 6 bases outside the gene matches. The germline CDR1 and CDR2 sequences are SGHRS and YFSETQ. This CDR3 is built from 15 residues. CDR3 protein: CASSFSLAGIYEQYF. CDR3 in DNA: TGCGCCAGCAGCTTTAGTCTAGCGGGAATCTACGAGCAGTACTTC. Complete variable domain (other parts from reference TRBV5-1 and TRBJ2-7): KAGVTQTPRYLIKTRGQQVTLSCSPISGHRSVSWYQQTPGQGLQFLFEYFSETQRNKGNFPGRFSGRQFSNSRSEMNVSTLELGDSALYLCASSFSLAGIYEQYFGPGTRLTVT.

This CDR3 reads CASRMRGRSEAFF. The CDR3 DNA is TGTGCCAGCAGGATGAGAGGGAGGTCGGAAGCTTTCTTT. The V call is TRBV6-1, the J call TRBJ1-1; D unresolved. Trimming took 6 bases from V and 8 from J, leaving 16 bases between them. Germline V gives CDR1 MNHNS, CDR2 SASEGT. The CDR3 loop spans 13 amino acids.

This clone was seen a few times. The chain has TRBV30 and TRBJ1-2; TRBD1 agrees at 7 bases. The trim removed 0 bases at V and 12 bases at J, leaving 10 bases unmatched. The CDR3 contains 13 residues. CDR1 and CDR2 (germline): GTSNPN, SVGIG (reference sequence). CDR3 residues: CAWSVLDRPSDTF. The CDR3 DNA sequence: TGTGCCTGGAGTGTACTGGACAGGCCGAGCGACACCTTC.